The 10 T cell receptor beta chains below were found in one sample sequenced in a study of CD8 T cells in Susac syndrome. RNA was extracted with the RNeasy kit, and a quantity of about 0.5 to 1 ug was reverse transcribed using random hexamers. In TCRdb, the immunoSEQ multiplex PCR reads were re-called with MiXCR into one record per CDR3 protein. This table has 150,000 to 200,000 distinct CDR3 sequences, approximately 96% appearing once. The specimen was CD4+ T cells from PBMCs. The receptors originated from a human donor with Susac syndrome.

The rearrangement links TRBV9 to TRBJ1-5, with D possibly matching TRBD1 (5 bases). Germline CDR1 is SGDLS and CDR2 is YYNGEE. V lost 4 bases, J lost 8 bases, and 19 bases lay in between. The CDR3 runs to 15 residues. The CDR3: CASSPRGIAREPQHF. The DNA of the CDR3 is TGTGCCAGCAGCCCACGGGGGATCGCTCGGGAGCCCCAGCATTTT.

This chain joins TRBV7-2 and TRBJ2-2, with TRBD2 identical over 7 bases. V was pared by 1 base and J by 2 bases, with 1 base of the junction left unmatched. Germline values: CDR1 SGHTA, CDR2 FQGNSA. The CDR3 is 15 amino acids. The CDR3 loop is CASSLGGGNTGELFF. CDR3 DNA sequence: TGTGCCAGCAGCTTAGGGGGGGGAAACACCGGGGAGCTGTTTTTT.

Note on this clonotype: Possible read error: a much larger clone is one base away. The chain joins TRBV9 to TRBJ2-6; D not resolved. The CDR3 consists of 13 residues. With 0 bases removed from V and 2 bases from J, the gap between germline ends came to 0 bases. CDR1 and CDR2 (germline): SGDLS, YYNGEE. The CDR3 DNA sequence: TGTGCCAGCAGCGTAGCTGGGGCCAACGTCCTGACTTTC. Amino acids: CASSVAGANVLTF.

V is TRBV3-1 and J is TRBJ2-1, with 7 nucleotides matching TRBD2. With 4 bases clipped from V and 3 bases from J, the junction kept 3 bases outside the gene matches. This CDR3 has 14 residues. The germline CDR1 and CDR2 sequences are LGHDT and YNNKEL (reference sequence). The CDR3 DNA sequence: TGTGCCAGCAGCCGGTGGGAGGGCTACAATGAGCAGTTCTTC. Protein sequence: CASSRWEGYNEQFF.

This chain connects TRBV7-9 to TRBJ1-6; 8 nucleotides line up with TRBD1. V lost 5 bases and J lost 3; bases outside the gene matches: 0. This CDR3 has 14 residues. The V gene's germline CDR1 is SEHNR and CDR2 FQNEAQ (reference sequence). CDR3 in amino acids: CASSGQGYNSPLHF. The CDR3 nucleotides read TGTGCCAGCAGCGGACAGGGCTATAATTCACCCCTCCACTTT.

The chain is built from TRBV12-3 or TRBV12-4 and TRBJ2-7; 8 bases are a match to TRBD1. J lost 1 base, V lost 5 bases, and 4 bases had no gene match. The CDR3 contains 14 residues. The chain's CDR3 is CASSRDRMSYEQYF. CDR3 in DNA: TGTGCCAGCAGTCGGGACAGGATGTCCTACGAGCAGTACTTC.

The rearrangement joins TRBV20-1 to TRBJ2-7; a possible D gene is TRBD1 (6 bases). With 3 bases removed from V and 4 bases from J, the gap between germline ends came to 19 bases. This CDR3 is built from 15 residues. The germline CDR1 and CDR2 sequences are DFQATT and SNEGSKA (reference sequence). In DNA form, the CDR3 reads TGCAGTGCTAGGACCATACAGGGAAGTCAATACGAGCAGTACTTC. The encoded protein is CSARTIQGSQYEQYF.

This chain's CDR3 is CASSLGLRLRVGMNTEAFF. As DNA, the CDR3 is TGTGCCAGCAGCTTAGGATTGAGGTTGAGGGTGGGGATGAACACTGAAGCTTTCTTT. The chain carries TRBV7-8 and TRBJ1-1; D uncertain. The CDR3 has 19 residues. Trimming cost V 1 base and J 0 bases, with 21 bases left between them. Germline V gives CDR1 SGHVS, CDR2 FQNEAQ.

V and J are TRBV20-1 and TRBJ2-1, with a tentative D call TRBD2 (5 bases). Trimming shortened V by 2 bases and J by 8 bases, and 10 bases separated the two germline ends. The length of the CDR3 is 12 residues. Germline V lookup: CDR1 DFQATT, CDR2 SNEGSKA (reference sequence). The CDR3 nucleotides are TGCAGTGCTAGACTTTTCGGGGATGAGCAGTTCTTC. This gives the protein CSARLFGDEQFF.

The CDR3 sequence is CATSERNTGELFF. CDR3 DNA: TGTGCCACCAGTGAACGGAACACCGGGGAGCTGTTTTTT. The chain employs TRBV24-1 and TRBJ2-2, with D unresolved. Trimming stripped 4 bases from V and 1 base from J, with 3 bases between. This CDR3 has 13 residues. The germline V gene has CDR1 KGHDR and CDR2 SFDVKD.